This is a list of T cell receptor beta chains from one sample in a study of Graves' ophthalmopathy and Graves' hyperthyroidism. TCRdb processed the multiplex PCR reads anew with MiXCR; each CDR3 protein has one entry. In the table there are more than 550,000 distinct CDR3 sequences, over 40% of which are singletons. The material sequenced was peripheral blood. The source of these receptors is an adult man with Graves' ophthalmopathy. Both conserved end residues are trimmed from each CDR3. The D gene is left open where the match is weak. Some rows mark clone size as missing; the rest say once, few, many or name a class of expanded clone.

clone_size	d_call	v_call	j_call	cdr3_aa
once	.	TRBV30	TRBJ1-5	AWSLGRSNQPQH
.	TRBD1	TRBV7-9	TRBJ1-1	ASRTLDRENTEAF
.	.	TRBV29-1	TRBJ2-5	SGGGARETQY
many	TRBD2	TRBV20-1	TRBJ2-7	SARLAGRYEQY
.	.	TRBV7-8	TRBJ2-7	ASSPRQANLYEQY
many	.	TRBV2	TRBJ2-7	ASRRGLSYEQY
few	TRBD1	TRBV5-8	TRBJ1-2	ASSEPGQGLHT
many	.	TRBV2	TRBJ1-1	ASRPTGLTEAF
few	TRBD1	TRBV6-5	TRBJ1-2	ASSYSNRGDYGYT
.	.	TRBV5-1	TRBJ1-5	ASSLGFGINQPQH
.	.	TRBV7-9	TRBJ1-2	ASSRQMAYGYT
.	.	TRBV6-5	TRBJ1-6	ASSYSPLGNNSPLH
few	TRBD1	TRBV9	TRBJ1-1	ASSQWGQPNTEAF
.	TRBD1	TRBV10-3	.	AISGDAETGAYNEQF
many	.	TRBV29-1	TRBJ1-5	SVEGGQPQH
.	.	TRBV19	TRBJ2-6	VSSIPFSGANVLT
.	TRBD1	TRBV12-3/TRBV12-4	TRBJ1-2	ASSHRDSYGYT
many	.	TRBV29-1	TRBJ2-5	SGGLARGVGTQY
.	.	TRBV6-4	TRBJ1-4	ASSNPPPEGEKLF
few	TRBD1	TRBV12-3/TRBV12-4	TRBJ1-5	ASRGTGNLHNQPQH
few	TRBD1	TRBV24-1	TRBJ2-3	ATSGTENTDTQY
.	TRBD1	TRBV10-3	TRBJ1-6	AISDRGAGNSPLH
.	.	TRBV6-1	TRBJ1-1	ASSEGNGTEAF
.	.	TRBV29-1	TRBJ1-1	SLDGNTEAF
few	TRBD2	TRBV20-1	TRBJ2-7	SATSGGRETEQY
many	.	TRBV7-2	TRBJ1-1	ASSFADTHQAF
many	.	TRBV25-1	TRBJ1-1	ASSFSRDQNTEAF
.	TRBD1	TRBV29-1	TRBJ2-5	SVEGQGSETQY
.	TRBD1	TRBV10-3	TRBJ1-2	AISTGTGTYGYT
.	.	TRBV6-5	TRBJ2-3	ASSEGGDPY
many	.	TRBV9	TRBJ2-2	ASSARGNTGELF